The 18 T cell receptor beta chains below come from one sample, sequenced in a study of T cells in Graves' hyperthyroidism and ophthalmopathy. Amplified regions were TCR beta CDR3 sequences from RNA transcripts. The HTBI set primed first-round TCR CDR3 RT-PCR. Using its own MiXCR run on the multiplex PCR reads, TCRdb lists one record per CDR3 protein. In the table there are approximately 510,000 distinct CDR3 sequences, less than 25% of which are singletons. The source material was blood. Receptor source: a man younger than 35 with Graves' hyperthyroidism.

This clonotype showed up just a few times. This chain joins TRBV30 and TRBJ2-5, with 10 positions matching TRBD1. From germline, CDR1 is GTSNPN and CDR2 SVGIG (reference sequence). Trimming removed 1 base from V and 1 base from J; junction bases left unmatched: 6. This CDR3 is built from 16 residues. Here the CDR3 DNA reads TGTGCCTGGAGTGGGGGGACAGGGGTATTCCAAGAGACCCAGTACTTC. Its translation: CAWSGGTGVFQETQYF. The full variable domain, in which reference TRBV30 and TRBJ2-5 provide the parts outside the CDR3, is SQTIHQWPATLVQPVGSPLSLECTVEGTSNPNLYWYRQAAGRGLQLLFYSVGIGQISSEVPQNLSASRPQDRQFILSSKKLLLSDSGFYLCAWSGGTGVFQETQYFGPGTRLLVL.

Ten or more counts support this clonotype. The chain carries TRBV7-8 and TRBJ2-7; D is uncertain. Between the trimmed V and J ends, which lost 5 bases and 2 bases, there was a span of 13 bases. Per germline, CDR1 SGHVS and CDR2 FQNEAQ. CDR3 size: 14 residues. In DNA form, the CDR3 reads TGTGCCAGCAGCCCAATTCGTTGGGCCTACGAGCAGTACTTC. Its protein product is CASSPIRWAYEQYF.

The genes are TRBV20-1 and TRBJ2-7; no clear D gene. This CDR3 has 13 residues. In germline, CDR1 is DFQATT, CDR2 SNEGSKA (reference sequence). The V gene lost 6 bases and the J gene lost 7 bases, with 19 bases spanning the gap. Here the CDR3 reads CSAKLGPQREQYF. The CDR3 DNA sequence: TGCAGTGCCAAACTTGGACCCCAAAGGGAGCAGTACTTC.

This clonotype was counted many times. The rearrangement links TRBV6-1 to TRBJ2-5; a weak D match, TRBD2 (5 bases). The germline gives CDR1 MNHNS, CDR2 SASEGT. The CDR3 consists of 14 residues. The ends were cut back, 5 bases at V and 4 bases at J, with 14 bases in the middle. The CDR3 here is CASSPLRAAETQYF. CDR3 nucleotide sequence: TGTGCCAGCAGTCCATTGCGGGCTGCAGAGACCCAGTACTTC.

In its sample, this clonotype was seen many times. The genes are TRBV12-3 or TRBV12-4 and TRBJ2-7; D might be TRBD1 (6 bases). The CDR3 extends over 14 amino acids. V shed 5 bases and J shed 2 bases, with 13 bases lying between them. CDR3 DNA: TGTGCCAGCAGTCCACGACAGGTACCCTACGAGCAGTACTTC. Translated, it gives CASSPRQVPYEQYF.

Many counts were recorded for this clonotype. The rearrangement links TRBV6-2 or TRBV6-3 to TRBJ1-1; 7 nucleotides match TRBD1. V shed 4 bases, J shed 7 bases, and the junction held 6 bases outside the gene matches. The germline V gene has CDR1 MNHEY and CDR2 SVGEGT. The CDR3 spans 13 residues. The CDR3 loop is CASSSGTADEAFF. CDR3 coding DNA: TGTGCCAGCAGTTCAGGGACAGCCGATGAAGCTTTCTTT.

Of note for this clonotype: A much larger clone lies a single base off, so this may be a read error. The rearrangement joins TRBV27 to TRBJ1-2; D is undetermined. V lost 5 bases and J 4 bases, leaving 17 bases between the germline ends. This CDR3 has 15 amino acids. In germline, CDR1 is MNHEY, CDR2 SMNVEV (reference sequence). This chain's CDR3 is CASSPFGGRTYGYTF. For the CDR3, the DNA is TGTGCCAGCAGTCCCTTTGGCGGGAGGACCTATGGCTACACCTTC.

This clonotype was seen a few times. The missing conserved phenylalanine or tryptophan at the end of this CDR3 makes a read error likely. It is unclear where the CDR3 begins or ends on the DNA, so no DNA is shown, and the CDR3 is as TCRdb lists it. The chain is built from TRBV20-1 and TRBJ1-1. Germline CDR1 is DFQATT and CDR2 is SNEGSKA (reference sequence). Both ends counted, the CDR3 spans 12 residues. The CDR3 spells CSARAEGWEACL.

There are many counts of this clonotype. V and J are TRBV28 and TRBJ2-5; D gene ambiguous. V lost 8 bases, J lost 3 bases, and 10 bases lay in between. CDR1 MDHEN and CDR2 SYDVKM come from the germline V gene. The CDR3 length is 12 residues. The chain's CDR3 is CASHGGKETQYF. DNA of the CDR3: TGTGCCAGCCACGGTGGGAAAGAGACCCAGTACTTC.

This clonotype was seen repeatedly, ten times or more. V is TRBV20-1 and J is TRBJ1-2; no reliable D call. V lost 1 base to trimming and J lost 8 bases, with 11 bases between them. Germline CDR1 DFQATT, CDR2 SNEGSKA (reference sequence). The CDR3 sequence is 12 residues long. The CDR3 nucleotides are TGCAGTGCTAGAGTTAATGGGGTCGGCTACACCTTC. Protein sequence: CSARVNGVGYTF.

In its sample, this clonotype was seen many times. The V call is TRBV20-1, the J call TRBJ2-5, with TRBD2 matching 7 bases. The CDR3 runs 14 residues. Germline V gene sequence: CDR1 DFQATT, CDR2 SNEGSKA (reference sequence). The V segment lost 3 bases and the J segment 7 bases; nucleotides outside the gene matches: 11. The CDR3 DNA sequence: TGCAGTGCTAGCCCCCCGGCGGGGGACGGGACCCAGTACTTC. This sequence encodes CSASPPAGDGTQYF.

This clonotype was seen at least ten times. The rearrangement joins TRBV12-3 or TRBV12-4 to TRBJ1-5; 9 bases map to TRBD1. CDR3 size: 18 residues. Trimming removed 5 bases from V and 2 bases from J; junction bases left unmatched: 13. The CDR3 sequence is CASSPRSGTGKGNQPQHF. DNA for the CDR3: TGTGCCAGCAGTCCGCGGTCCGGGACAGGGAAGGGCAATCAGCCCCAGCATTTT.

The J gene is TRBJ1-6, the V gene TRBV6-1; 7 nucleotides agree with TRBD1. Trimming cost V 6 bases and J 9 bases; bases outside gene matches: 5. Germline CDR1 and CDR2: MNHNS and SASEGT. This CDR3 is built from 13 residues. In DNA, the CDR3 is TGTGCCAGCAGAGACAGGGCAAGTTCACCCCTCCACTTT. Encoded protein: CASRDRASSPLHF.

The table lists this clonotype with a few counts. The CDR3 DNA sequence: TGTGCCAGCAGGTCGGGTTGGGGGGTACAAGAGACCCAGTACTTC. As protein: CASRSGWGVQETQYF. The rearrangement uses TRBV6-1 and TRBJ2-5; a weak D match, TRBD2 (6 bases). Germline V gene data show CDR1 as MNHNS and CDR2 as SASEGT. Between the trimmed V and J ends, which lost 6 bases and 2 bases, there was a span of 16 bases. CDR3 length equals 15 residues.

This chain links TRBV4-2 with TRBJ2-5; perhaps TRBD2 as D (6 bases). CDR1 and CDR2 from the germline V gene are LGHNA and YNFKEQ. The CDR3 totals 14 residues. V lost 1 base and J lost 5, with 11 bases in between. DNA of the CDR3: TGTGCCAGCAGCCAAGCCTATGGGGGGGAGACCCAGTACTTC. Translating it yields CASSQAYGGETQYF.

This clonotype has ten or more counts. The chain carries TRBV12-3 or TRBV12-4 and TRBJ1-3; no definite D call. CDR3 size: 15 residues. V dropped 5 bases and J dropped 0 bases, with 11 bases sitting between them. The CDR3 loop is CASSTDWSSGNTIYF. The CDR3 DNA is TGTGCCAGCAGTACCGACTGGTCCTCTGGAAACACCATATATTTT.

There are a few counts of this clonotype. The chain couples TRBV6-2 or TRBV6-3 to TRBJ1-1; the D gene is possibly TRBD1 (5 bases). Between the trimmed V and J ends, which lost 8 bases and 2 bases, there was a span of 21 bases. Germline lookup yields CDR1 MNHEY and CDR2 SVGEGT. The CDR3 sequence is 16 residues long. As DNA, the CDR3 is TGTGCCAGCCTCCCGGGGGGGTACCTGGTAAACACTGAAGCTTTCTTT. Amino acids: CASLPGGYLVNTEAFF.

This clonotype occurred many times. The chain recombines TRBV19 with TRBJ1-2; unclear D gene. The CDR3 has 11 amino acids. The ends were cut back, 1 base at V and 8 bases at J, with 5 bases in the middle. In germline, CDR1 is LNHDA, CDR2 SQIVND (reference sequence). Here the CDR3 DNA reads TGTGCCAGTAGTATAGGGCTCGGCTACACCTTC. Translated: CASSIGLGYTF. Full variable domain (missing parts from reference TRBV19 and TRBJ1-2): DGGITQSPKYLFRKEGQNVTLSCEQNLNHDAMYWYRQDPGQGLRLIYYSQIVNDFQKGDIAEGYSVSREKKESFPLTVTSAQKNPTAFYLCASSIGLGYTFGSGTRLTVV.